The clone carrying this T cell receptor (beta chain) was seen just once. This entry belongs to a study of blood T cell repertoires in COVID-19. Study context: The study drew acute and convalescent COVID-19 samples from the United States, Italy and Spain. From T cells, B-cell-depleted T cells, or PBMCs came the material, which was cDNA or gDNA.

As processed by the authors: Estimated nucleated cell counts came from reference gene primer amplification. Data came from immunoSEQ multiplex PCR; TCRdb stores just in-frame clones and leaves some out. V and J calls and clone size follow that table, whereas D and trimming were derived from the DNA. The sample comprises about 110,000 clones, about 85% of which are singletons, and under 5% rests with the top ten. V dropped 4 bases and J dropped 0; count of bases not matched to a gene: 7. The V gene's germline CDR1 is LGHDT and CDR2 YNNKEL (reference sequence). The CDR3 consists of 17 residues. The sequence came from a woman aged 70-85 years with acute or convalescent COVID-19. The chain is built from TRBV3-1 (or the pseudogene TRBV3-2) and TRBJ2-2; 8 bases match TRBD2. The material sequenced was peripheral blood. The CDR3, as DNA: TGTGCCAGCAGCCCCCGCGGGGGGCGGGCGAACACCGGGGAGCTGTTTTTT. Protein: CASSPRGGRANTGELFF.